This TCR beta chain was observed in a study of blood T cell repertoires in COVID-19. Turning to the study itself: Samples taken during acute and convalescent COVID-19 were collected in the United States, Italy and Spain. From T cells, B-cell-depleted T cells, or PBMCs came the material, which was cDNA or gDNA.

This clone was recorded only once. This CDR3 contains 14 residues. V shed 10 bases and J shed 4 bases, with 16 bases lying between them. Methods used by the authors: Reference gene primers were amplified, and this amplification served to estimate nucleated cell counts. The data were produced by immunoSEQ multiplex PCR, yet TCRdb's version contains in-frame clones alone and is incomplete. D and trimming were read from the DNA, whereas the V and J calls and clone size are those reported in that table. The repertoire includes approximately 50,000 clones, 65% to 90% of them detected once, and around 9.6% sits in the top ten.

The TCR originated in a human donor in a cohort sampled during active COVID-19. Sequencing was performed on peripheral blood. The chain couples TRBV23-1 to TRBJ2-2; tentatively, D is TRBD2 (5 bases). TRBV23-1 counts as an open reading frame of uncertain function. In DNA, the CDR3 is TGCGCCACCCGGGGAAGCTGCTGCACCGGGGAGCTGTTTTTT. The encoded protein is CATRGSCCTGELFF.